This is a list of T cell receptor beta chains from one sample in a study of cytomegalovirus exposure and HLA in healthy donors. Data came from immunoSEQ multiplex PCR; TCRdb stores just in-frame clones and leaves some out. The table lists 85,000 to 130,000 clones, approximately 72% of them singletons. Source material: PBMCs. The receptors shown here come from a male donor in good health and CMV-seropositive. CDR3s include the opening cysteine and the closing phenylalanine or tryptophan. The D gene is left open where the match is weak. Rows may omit the clone size; those that give it use once, few, many or a size class.

V gene	clone size	D gene	J gene	CDR3 DNA	CDR3 protein
TRBV27	NA	TRBD2	TRBJ2-3	TGTGCCAGCAGTCCCAGGGGACCTAGCGGGGGGGGCACAGATACGCAGTATTTT	CASSPRGPSGGGTDTQYF
TRBV27	NA	NA	TRBJ1-2	TGTGCCAGCAGTTTCCTCGGACAAAGTCTAAACTATGGCTACACCTTC	CASSFLGQSLNYGYTF
TRBV19	few	TRBD1	TRBJ1-3	TGTGCCAGTAGTACACAGGGGGCGGGTGGAAACACCATATATTTT	CASSTQGAGGNTIYF
TRBV7-7	NA	NA	TRBJ2-5	TGTGCCAGCAGCTTAGGTGGGGCAGGGGCCGGGGAGACCCAGTACTTC	CASSLGGAGAGETQYF
TRBV6-5	NA	NA	TRBJ1-6	TGTGCCAGCAGTTACCGGCGGGGGTATAATTCACCCCTCCACTTT	CASSYRRGYNSPLHF
TRBV19	NA	TRBD1	TRBJ1-1	TGTGCCAGTAGATCACAGGGGTACACTGAAGCTTTCTTT	CASRSQGYTEAFF
TRBV5-4	NA	NA	TRBJ2-3	TGTGCCAGCAGCTTGGAGAGGACAGATACGCAGTATTTT	CASSLERTDTQYF
TRBV6-5	NA	NA	TRBJ1-1	TGTGCCAGCAGTTACCGCGGTGAGGAAGCTTTCTTT	CASSYRGEEAFF
TRBV28	few	TRBD2	TRBJ2-1	TGTGCCAGCAGTTTTACGAGCGGGGGGTACAATGAGCAGTTCTTC	CASSFTSGGYNEQFF
TRBV7-9	NA	NA	TRBJ2-7	TGTGCCAGCAGCACGTATCTTCTAGGGAGTAACGGCGAGCAGTACTTC	CASSTYLLGSNGEQYF
TRBV28	NA	TRBD2	TRBJ2-5	TGTGCCAGCAGTCCGAGCGGGACTGAGACCCAGTACTTC	CASSPSGTETQYF
TRBV10-3	NA	NA	TRBJ2-5	TGTGCCATCGCTCTAGCGTCCAAAGAGACCCAGTACTTC	CAIALASKETQYF
TRBV7-9	once	NA	TRBJ1-5	TGTGCCAGCAGCCCCCACGGAGGGATGAATCAGCCCCAGCATTTT	CASSPHGGMNQPQHF
TRBV30	NA	TRBD1	TRBJ2-7	TGTGCCTGGAGCCGCACCGGGACAGGGATCGAGCAGTACTTC	CAWSRTGTGIEQYF
TRBV5-1	NA	NA	TRBJ1-1	TGCGCCAGCAGCTTGGCCTTGAACACTGAAGCTTTCTTT	CASSLALNTEAFF
TRBV5-4	NA	TRBD1	TRBJ2-5	TGTGCCAGCAGCTTGGTTGGGACAGGGGAAGAGACCCAGTACTTC	CASSLVGTGEETQYF
TRBV12-5	NA	NA	TRBJ2-2	TGTGCTAGTTGTAAGGGGGACCCATCGACCGGGGAGCTGTTTTTT	CASCKGDPSTGELFF